This T cell receptor (beta chain) was observed in a study of blood T cell repertoires in COVID-19. This clone was seen only a few times. Only in-frame clones appear in the TCRdb table, and some are missing; sequencing was by immunoSEQ multiplex PCR. The sample comprises approximately 83,000 clones, about 82% of which are singletons, and nearly 3.5% rests with the top ten. The trim removed 10 bases at V and 0 bases at J, leaving 4 bases unmatched. This CDR3 region has 14 residues. The germline CDR1 and CDR2 sequences are SGHDN and FVKESK. V gene TRBV14 combines with J gene TRBJ2-1; 9 positions match TRBD2. Specimen: peripheral blood. This clonotype originated in a man in his fifties with acute or convalescent COVID-19. CDR3 in DNA: TGTGCCACCCAACTAGCGGGCTCCTACAATGAGCAGTTCTTC. It codes for CATQLAGSYNEQFF.